One sample yielded the 25 T cell receptor beta chains listed below, sequenced in a study of PD-L1 blockade in urothelial cancer. Assay: immunoSEQ multiplex PCR; the TCRdb copy retains only in-frame clones and omits some. The table has fewer than 45,000 clones, approximately 90% seen once. Time point specified: pretreatment peripheral blood. Sample: PBMCs, taken around atezolizumab (anti-PD-L1) treatment. Every receptor here comes from a donor aged 40 or over with urothelial cancer.

The chain has TRBV15 and TRBJ2-7; D might be TRBD1 (6 bases). CDR1 is LNHNV, CDR2 YYDKDF, per germline (reference sequence). The ends were cut back, 8 bases at V and 0 bases at J, with 11 bases in the middle. The CDR3 sequence is 13 residues long. This chain's CDR3 is CATRQAYSYEQYF. Here the CDR3 DNA reads TGTGCCACCCGACAGGCGTACTCCTACGAGCAGTACTTC.

DNA of the CDR3: TGTGCCACCAGCAGAGATCCGCGGAAAGAGACCCAGTACTTC. Translated: CATSRDPRKETQYF. The rearrangement links TRBV15 to TRBJ2-5; D unclear. CDR1 is LNHNV and CDR2 is YYDKDF in the germline V gene (reference sequence). The CDR3 contains 14 residues. Deletions cut 0 bases from V and 3 bases from J, with 8 bases between. Variable domain in full (rest from reference TRBV15 and TRBJ2-5): DAMVIQNPRYQVTQFGKPVTLSCSQTLNHNVMYWYQQKSSQAPKLLFHYYDKDFNNEADTPDNFQSRRPNTSFCFLDIRSPGLGDTAMYLCATSRDPRKETQYFGPGTRLLVL.

The chain couples TRBV5-1 to TRBJ2-2; 9 nucleotides align to TRBD1. The CDR3 has 14 residues. The germline V gene encodes CDR1 SGHRS and CDR2 YFSETQ. V dropped 0 bases and J dropped 6; count of bases not matched to a gene: 0. CDR3 nucleotides: TGCGCCAGCAGCTTGGGACAGGGGGCCGGGGAGCTGTTTTTT. Protein: CASSLGQGAGELFF.

The count of this clone is one. J is TRBJ2-5 and V is TRBV11-3; 9 nucleotides match TRBD1. Trimming at V came to 1 base and at J to 2 bases, leaving 5 bases not matched to a gene. The CDR3 has 16 residues. Germline V lookup: CDR1 SGHNT, CDR2 YENEEA. CDR3 nucleotides: TGTGCCAGCAGCTTAGGCGGGACAGGGAGACAAGAGACCCAGTACTTC. Translated: CASSLGGTGRQETQYF.

The CDR3 loop is CASSQRLAGGPQTYEQYF. The DNA for the CDR3 is TGCGCCAGCAGCCAGAGACTAGCGGGAGGGCCTCAGACCTACGAGCAGTACTTC. V usage is TRBV10-2 and J usage is TRBJ2-7, with TRBD2 identical over 14 bases. The CDR3 spans 18 residues. Germline values: CDR1 WSHSY, CDR2 SAAADI. J gave up 2 bases and V 6 bases, and 12 bases lay outside the gene matches.

The J gene is TRBJ1-1, the V gene TRBV19, with TRBD1 matching over 8 bases. The CDR3 runs 13 residues. CDR1 and CDR2 (germline): LNHDA, SQIVND (reference sequence). The trim removed 4 bases at V and 7 bases at J, leaving 5 bases unmatched. CDR3 in DNA: TGTGCCAGTAGTACCACAGGGGGTGGTGAAGCTTTCTTT. This gives the protein CASSTTGGGEAFF.

The rearrangement uses TRBV20-1 and TRBJ2-5, with D uncertain. With 3 bases removed from V and 5 bases from J, the gap between germline ends came to 4 bases. Germline V CDR1 and CDR2: DFQATT, SNEGSKA (reference sequence). This CDR3 is 10 amino acids long. CDR3 coding DNA: TGCAGTGCTAGGGCCGAGACCCAGTACTTC. It specifies CSARAETQYF.

This rearrangement joins TRBV6-1 to TRBJ1-2; TRBD1 might be the D (5 bases). The ends were cut back, 8 bases at V and 2 bases at J, with 15 bases in the middle. There are 14 residues in the CDR3. The germline CDR1 and CDR2 sequences are MNHNS and SASEGT. The DNA for the CDR3 is TGTGCCAGCCACATCGGGGGGGGGAACTATGGCTACACCTTC. Encoded protein: CASHIGGGNYGYTF.

The rearrangement links TRBV6-1 to TRBJ1-5, with TRBD1 matching over 7 bases. The CDR3 loop spans 16 amino acids. Germline V gene lookup returns CDR1 MNHNS and CDR2 SASEGT. With V trimmed by 4 bases and J by 1 base, 7 bases remained unmatched. As DNA, the CDR3 is TGTGCCAGCAGTGCAAGGGGGCGAGGAAGCAATCAGCCCCAGCATTTT. This sequence encodes CASSARGRGSNQPQHF.

The rearrangement uses TRBV5-1 and TRBJ1-4; tentative D call: TRBD1 (6 bases). The CDR3 spans 15 residues. With 4 bases removed from V and 4 bases from J, the gap between germline ends came to 14 bases. In germline, CDR1 is SGHRS, CDR2 YFSETQ. The CDR3 region is CASSPKGGYNEKLFF. The CDR3 DNA reads TGCGCCAGCAGCCCAAAAGGGGGTTATAATGAAAAACTGTTTTTT. The entire variable domain, with the rest obtained from reference TRBV5-1 and TRBJ1-4, is as follows: KAGVTQTPRYLIKTRGQQVTLSCSPISGHRSVSWYQQTPGQGLQFLFEYFSETQRNKGNFPGRFSGRQFSNSRSEMNVSTLELGDSALYLCASSPKGGYNEKLFFGSGTQLSVL.

The chain is built from TRBV10-3 and TRBJ2-5; D ambiguous. Germline-derived CDR1 and CDR2 are ENHRY and SYGVKD. There are 13 residues in the CDR3. V was trimmed by 0 bases and J by 5 bases, leaving 7 bases between them. Written as DNA, the CDR3 is TGTGCCATCAGTGAGTCGGCGGTGGAGACCCAGTACTTC. It codes for CAISESAVETQYF.

The chain has TRBV6-1 and TRBJ1-5, with 7 bases lining up with TRBD1. There are 15 residues in the CDR3. J lost 0 bases, V lost 7 bases, and 6 bases had no gene match. Germline loops: CDR1 MNHNS, CDR2 SASEGT. DNA for the CDR3: TGTGCCAGCATTCTGACAGGGAATAGCAATCAGCCCCAGCATTTT. Its translation: CASILTGNSNQPQHF.

J is TRBJ2-3 and V is TRBV28; a weak D match, TRBD1 (7 bases). The CDR3 loop spans 16 amino acids. Germline-derived CDR1 and CDR2 are MDHEN and SYDVKM. Between the trimmed V and J ends, which lost 7 bases and 2 bases, there was a span of 19 bases. CDR3 DNA: TGTGCCAGCACCCAAGGGGGCGGGATACTCACAGATACGCAGTATTTT. This gives the protein CASTQGGGILTDTQYF. Complete variable domain (other parts from reference TRBV28 and TRBJ2-3): DVKVTQSSRYLVKRTGEKVFLECVQDMDHENMFWYRQDPGLGLRLIYFSYDVKMKEKGDIPEGYSVSREKKERFSLILESASTNQTSMYLCASTQGGGILTDTQYFGPGTRLTVL.

The CDR3 DNA sequence: TGTGCCAGCAGGAAGCGGGAGGCCACAGATACGCAGTATTTT. Residues: CASRKREATDTQYF. This rearrangement joins TRBV6-5 to TRBJ2-3; 9 bases are a match to TRBD2. The CDR3 runs 14 residues. V shed 6 bases and J 2 bases; nucleotides not matched to a gene: 3. Germline V gene lookup returns CDR1 MNHEY and CDR2 SVGAGI.

This chain uses TRBV7-9 with TRBJ2-7; D may be TRBD2 (6 bases). The CDR3 loop spans 14 amino acids. CDR1 and CDR2 from the germline V gene are SEHNR and FQNEAQ (reference sequence). Trimming pared 5 bases from V and 2 bases from J, leaving 13 bases between. The CDR3 region has the DNA TGTGCCAGCAGCCCGACGGGGGTCCCCTACGAGCAGTACTTC. Translating it yields CASSPTGVPYEQYF. The full variable domain, with the rest looked up from reference TRBV7-9 and TRBJ2-7, is DTGVSQNPRHKITKRGQNVTFRCDPISEHNRLYWYRQTLGQGPEFLTYFQNEAQLEKSRLLSDRFSAERPKGSFSTLEIQRTEQGDSAMYLCASSPTGVPYEQYFGPGTRLTVT.

The chain links TRBV4-1 to TRBJ1-1, with D unresolved. V was pared by 4 bases and J by 6 bases, with 6 bases between. The CDR3 is 11 amino acids. CDR1 and CDR2 from the germline V gene are MGHRA and YSYEKL. As DNA, the CDR3 is TGCGCCAGCAGCCGCCACTCTGAAGCTTTCTTT. Protein: CASSRHSEAFF.

The chain links TRBV19 to TRBJ2-7; 9 bases match TRBD1. The CDR3 covers 17 residues. Trimming cost V 5 bases and J 3 bases; bases outside gene matches: 14. In germline, CDR1 is LNHDA, CDR2 SQIVND (reference sequence). CDR3 DNA: TGTGCCAGTAGTCCACAGGGTGGCGGGACAGGGATCTACGAGCAGTACTTC. Its translation is CASSPQGGGTGIYEQYF.

The chain joins TRBV19 to TRBJ2-6; 12 positions agree with TRBD1. The CDR3 extends over 17 amino acids. J lost 1 base, V lost 9 bases, and 7 bases had no gene match. The V gene's germline CDR1 is LNHDA and CDR2 SQIVND (reference sequence). CDR3 sequence: CASIPGQGASGANVLTF. CDR3 in DNA: TGTGCCAGCATACCGGGACAGGGGGCATCTGGGGCCAACGTCCTGACTTTC.

The chain carries TRBV7-2 and TRBJ2-2; 7 nucleotides match TRBD1. J was trimmed by 5 bases and V by 6 bases; bases with no gene match: 9. In germline, CDR1 is SGHTA, CDR2 FQGNSA. The CDR3 totals 15 residues. CDR3 protein: CASRPDRVGTGELFF. The CDR3 DNA is TGTGCCAGCAGACCAGACAGGGTCGGAACCGGGGAGCTGTTTTTT.

The chain combines TRBV7-3 with TRBJ2-1; 11 bases line up with TRBD2. Per germline, CDR1 SGHTA and CDR2 FQGTGA. The CDR3 spans 15 residues. V trimming: 5 bases; J trimming: 3 bases; junction bases outside the gene matches: 3. The CDR3 nucleotides are TGTGCCAGCAGCCAAACTAGCGGGAGCTACAATGAGCAGTTCTTC. It encodes CASSQTSGSYNEQFF.

DNA of the CDR3: TGTGCCAGCAGCCCCGGGGGTGGCAGGGGGCGAGAGACCCAGTACTTC. Residues: CASSPGGGRGRETQYF. The gene calls are TRBV9 and TRBJ2-5; the match to TRBD1 covers 8 bases. Per the germline V gene, CDR1 is SGDLS and CDR2 is YYNGEE. The CDR3 consists of 16 residues. V lost 4 bases, J lost 4 bases, and 12 bases stayed unmatched.

This chain joins TRBV2 and TRBJ2-3; D is unresolved. Germline V gene lookup returns CDR1 SNHLY and CDR2 FYNNEI. The CDR3 covers 17 residues. The germline V and J ends were trimmed by 2 bases and 0 bases, with 15 bases remaining between them. In DNA form, the CDR3 reads TGTGCCAGCAGTGAAAACCCTTTGGCGGCTAGCACAGATACGCAGTATTTT. It yields the protein CASSENPLAASTDTQYF.

V gene TRBV7-2 combines with J gene TRBJ2-5, with a tentative D call TRBD2 (6 bases). This CDR3 spans 14 amino acids. The germline V and J ends were trimmed by 5 bases and 5 bases, with 15 bases remaining between them. Looked up from germline, CDR1 is SGHTA and CDR2 is FQGNSA. The DNA of the CDR3 is TGTGCCAGCAGCATCCCGGGGAGGTGGGAGACCCAGTACTTC. It codes for CASSIPGRWETQYF.

The chain links TRBV4-1 to TRBJ1-1; D is unresolved. The CDR3 loop spans 11 amino acids. Germline V gene data show CDR1 as MGHRA and CDR2 as YSYEKL. Trimming cost V 3 bases and J 8 bases, with 7 bases left between them. CDR3 nucleotide sequence: TGCGCCAGCAGCCAGACGACAGAAGCTTTCTTT. Residues: CASSQTTEAFF.

This sequence joins TRBV10-2 and TRBJ1-1; 8 bases agree with TRBD1. The CDR3 totals 14 residues. Germline CDR1 reads WSHSY; CDR2 reads SAAADI. Trimming at V came to 7 bases and at J to 5 bases, leaving 9 bases not matched to a gene. CDR3 nucleotides: TGCGCCAGCACCCAGGACAGGGTGGTGACTGAAGCTTTCTTT. Protein: CASTQDRVVTEAFF.